One sample yielded the 32 T cell receptor beta chains listed below, sequenced in a study of CD8 T cells in Susac syndrome. A quantity of about 0.5 to 1 ug RNA underwent reverse transcription using random hexamers. TCRdb reprocessed the immunoSEQ multiplex PCR reads with MiXCR, giving one entry per CDR3 protein. The sample gives about 84,000 distinct CDR3 sequences, approximately 96% of which show up once; more than 0.35% is in the top ten. Sequencing input: CD8+ T cells from PBMCs. Receptor source: a human donor with Susac syndrome.

This clonotype has just one count. The chain employs TRBV7-9 and TRBJ2-7; no clear D. Germline V gene lookup returns CDR1 SEHNR and CDR2 FQNEAQ (reference sequence). V was pared by 5 bases and J by 3 bases, with 14 bases between. The CDR3 extends over 14 amino acids. The CDR3 here is CASSVTDPYYEQYF. The DNA of the CDR3 is TGTGCCAGCAGCGTCACAGATCCCTACTACGAGCAGTACTTC.

CDR3 amino acids: CATGPFEGYTF. Here the CDR3 DNA reads TGTGCCACCGGGCCCTTTGAGGGCTACACCTTC. This chain links TRBV6-5 with TRBJ1-2; D remains unclear. The CDR3 spans 11 residues. Germline V lookup: CDR1 MNHEY, CDR2 SVGAGI. V was trimmed by 10 bases and J by 8 bases, leaving 14 bases between them.

The chain employs TRBV13 and TRBJ2-1; 8 bases agree with TRBD2. V was clipped by 5 bases and J by 7 bases; unmatched bases: 10. This CDR3 region has 15 residues. Germline V lookup: CDR1 PRHDT, CDR2 FYEKMQ (reference sequence). The CDR3 reads CASSPTSGGRNEQFF. The DNA of the CDR3 is TGTGCCAGCAGCCCGACCAGCGGGGGTAGGAATGAGCAGTTCTTC.

The chain couples TRBV6-6 to TRBJ2-7, with D tentatively TRBD2 (6 bases). The length of the CDR3 is 15 residues. Deletions cut 6 bases from V and 1 base from J, with 16 bases between. Per the germline V gene, CDR1 is MNHNY and CDR2 is SVGAGI (reference sequence). The CDR3 sequence: CASSPASRDSYEQYF. The CDR3 region has the DNA TGTGCCAGCAGCCCGGCTTCGCGGGATTCCTACGAGCAGTACTTC.

The chain joins TRBV7-2 to TRBJ1-6, with D tentatively TRBD1 (5 bases). The V end lost 4 bases, the J end lost 10 bases, and 17 bases lay between the germline ends. CDR1 and CDR2 (germline): SGHTA, FQGNSA. The CDR3 runs 15 residues. This chain's CDR3 is CASSSGQGGRSPLHF. The CDR3 region has the DNA TGTGCCAGCAGCTCAGGACAAGGTGGACGGTCACCCCTCCACTTT. The complete variable domain, with remaining parts taken from reference TRBV7-2 and TRBJ1-6, reads GAGVSQSPSNKVTEKGKDVELRCDPISGHTALYWYRQSLGQGLEFLIYFQGNSAPDKSGLPSDRFSAERTGGSVSTLTIQRTQQEDSAVYLCASSSGQGGRSPLHFGNGTRLTVT.

The gene calls are TRBV25-1 and TRBJ2-1, with D hard to call. The CDR3 loop spans 8 amino acids. CDR1 and CDR2 from the germline V gene are MGHDK and SYGVNS. The CDR3 bases are TGTCTCACGTCGGAGCAGTTCTTC. It codes for CLTSEQFF.

This chain's CDR3 is CSVVAEVGGSSGNTIYF. DNA for the CDR3: TGCAGCGTTGTAGCTGAGGTGGGGGGGAGCTCTGGAAACACCATATATTTT. This rearrangement joins TRBV29-1 to TRBJ1-3; D is possibly TRBD1 (5 bases). The CDR3 loop spans 17 amino acids. The germline CDR1 and CDR2 sequences are SQVTM and ANQGSEA. Trimming left V 4 bases short and J 0 bases short, with 19 bases between.

The chain carries TRBV29-1 and TRBJ2-1; perhaps TRBD2 as D (6 bases). Germline CDR1 and CDR2: SQVTM and ANQGSEA. This CDR3 spans 13 amino acids. Trimming stripped 0 bases from V and 7 bases from J, with 10 bases between. The CDR3 is CSVEEEAGNEQFF. CDR3 coding DNA: TGCAGCGTTGAAGAAGAGGCGGGGAATGAGCAGTTCTTC.

This sequence joins TRBV4-3 and TRBJ1-1; the match to TRBD1 covers 8 bases. The CDR3 spans 14 residues. V was pared by 6 bases and J by 5 bases, with 8 bases of the junction left unmatched. Germline V CDR1 and CDR2: LGHNA, YSLEER. The CDR3 here is CASSYTGGGTEAFF. The CDR3 region has the DNA TGCGCCAGCAGTTATACAGGGGGAGGGACTGAAGCTTTCTTT.

The chain uses TRBV2 and TRBJ2-7, with no clear D. There are 15 residues in the CDR3. Germline V lookup: CDR1 SNHLY, CDR2 FYNNEI. With 3 bases removed from V and 3 bases from J, the gap between germline ends came to 15 bases. CDR3 sequence: CASSDEPGRSYEQYV. The CDR3 nucleotides read TGTGCCAGCAGTGATGAGCCAGGCAGAAGCTACGAGCAGTACGTC.

V is TRBV20-1 and J is TRBJ2-7, with 8 positions matching TRBD2. The CDR3 runs 15 residues. The trim removed 2 bases at V and 0 bases at J, leaving 6 bases unmatched. Per germline, CDR1 DFQATT and CDR2 SNEGSKA (reference sequence). CDR3 DNA sequence: TGCAGTGCTAGAAACCCACTAGCGGCCTCCTACGAGCAGTACTTC. This gives the protein CSARNPLAASYEQYF.

The J gene is TRBJ1-1, the V gene TRBV3-1; no definite D call. Germline CDR1 reads LGHDT; CDR2 reads YNNKEL (reference sequence). Trimming pared 1 base from V and 3 bases from J, leaving 6 bases between. This CDR3 contains 13 residues. This chain's CDR3 is CASSQGFHTEAFF. As DNA, the CDR3 is TGTGCCAGCAGCCAAGGGTTTCACACTGAAGCTTTCTTT.

The chain carries TRBV7-2 and TRBJ1-4, with D unclear. This CDR3 region has 14 residues. The germline V gene has CDR1 SGHTA and CDR2 FQGNSA. With 1 base removed from V and 7 bases from J, the gap between germline ends came to 10 bases. This CDR3 is CASSLEPRVEKLFF. In DNA form, the CDR3 reads TGTGCCAGCAGCTTAGAACCGCGCGTTGAAAAACTGTTTTTT.

V usage is TRBV3-1 and J usage is TRBJ2-1, with TRBD2 matching over 8 bases. This CDR3 comprises 16 residues. Per the germline V gene, CDR1 is LGHDT and CDR2 is YNNKEL (reference sequence). Losses at the gene ends were 8 bases for V and 2 bases for J; bases not matched to a gene: 11. The CDR3 sequence: CASRSTKRGTYNEQFF. Here the CDR3 DNA reads TGTGCCAGCCGCTCAACCAAGCGGGGGACCTACAATGAGCAGTTCTTC.

This chain uses TRBV5-4 with TRBJ2-7; 10 nucleotides line up with TRBD1. The CDR3 runs 14 residues. The germline V gene has CDR1 SGHNT and CDR2 YYREEE (reference sequence). V gave up 1 base and J gave up 6 bases; unmatched junction bases: 4. CDR3 residues: CASSLSGTGAEQYV. CDR3 nucleotide sequence: TGTGCCAGCAGCTTGTCGGGGACAGGGGCCGAGCAGTACGTC.

This chain uses TRBV7-8 with TRBJ2-1; D perhaps matches TRBD2 (6 bases). V lost 4 bases to trimming and J lost 10 bases, with 20 bases between them. From germline, CDR1 is SGHVS and CDR2 FQNEAQ. The CDR3 sequence is 15 residues long. In DNA, the CDR3 is TGTGCCAGCAGCTACCTCTCGGAGGGGTCCAGGGAGCAGTTCTTC. It specifies CASSYLSEGSREQFF.

The V gene is TRBV7-8, the J gene TRBJ2-1; D not resolved. From germline, CDR1 is SGHVS and CDR2 FQNEAQ. Trimming pared 1 base from V and 0 bases from J, leaving 10 bases between. This CDR3 region has 16 residues. The CDR3 reads CASSLVGVSSYNEQFF. The CDR3 bases are TGTGCCAGCAGCTTAGTTGGCGTTTCCTCCTACAATGAGCAGTTCTTC.

The chain employs TRBV20-1 and TRBJ2-7; D possibly uses TRBD1 or TRBD2 (6 bases each). CDR1 is DFQATT and CDR2 is SNEGSKA in the germline V gene (reference sequence). The CDR3 is 13 residues long. V lost 5 bases and J lost 2, with 13 bases in between. CDR3 protein: CSAPQGGPYEQYF. The CDR3 region has the DNA TGCAGTGCTCCACAGGGAGGTCCCTACGAGCAGTACTTC.

The chain employs TRBV11-1 and TRBJ2-3, with 9 bases matching TRBD2. The V gene's germline CDR1 is SGHAT and CDR2 FQDESV (reference sequence). The CDR3 consists of 17 residues. The V and J ends lost 0 bases and 2 bases, in that order; junction bases with no gene match: 6. The DNA for the CDR3 is TGTGCCAGCAGCTTAGCGACCGGGACTAGCCTCACAGATACGCAGTATTTT. It specifies CASSLATGTSLTDTQYF.

In nucleotides, the CDR3 is TGTGCCACCAGCGGCGCAGGGGGCAGCACAGATACGCAGTATTTT. It yields the protein CATSGAGGSTDTQYF. V and J are TRBV15 and TRBJ2-3, with 8 bases matching TRBD1. The CDR3 has 15 amino acids. V trimming: 5 bases; J trimming: 0 bases; junction bases outside the gene matches: 4. Germline CDR1 LNHNV, CDR2 YYDKDF (reference sequence). The full variable domain, rest sourced from reference TRBV15 and TRBJ2-3, is DAMVIQNPRYQVTQFGKPVTLSCSQTLNHNVMYWYQQKSSQAPKLLFHYYDKDFNNEADTPDNFQSRRPNTSFCFLDIRSPGLGDTAMYLCATSGAGGSTDTQYFGPGTRLTVL.

The chain links TRBV20-1 to TRBJ1-1; TRBD1 is a possible D gene (5 bases). From germline, CDR1 is DFQATT and CDR2 SNEGSKA (reference sequence). This CDR3 has 13 residues. Trimming cost V 6 bases and J 5 bases, with 16 bases left between them. As DNA, the CDR3 is TGCAGTGCGCCCGCTACCCGGGGGACTGAAGCTTTCTTT. Amino acids: CSAPATRGTEAFF.

The genes are TRBV19 and TRBJ2-7, with 9 bases identical to TRBD1. The CDR3 has 15 residues. Germline CDR1 LNHDA, CDR2 SQIVND (reference sequence). J lost 3 bases, V lost 6 bases, and 9 bases had no gene match. The CDR3 region has the DNA TGTGCCAGTAGAAGATCCGGGACAGGGATCTACGAGCAGTACTTC. It yields the protein CASRRSGTGIYEQYF. Drawing the rest from reference TRBV19 and TRBJ2-7, the complete variable domain is DGGITQSPKYLFRKEGQNVTLSCEQNLNHDAMYWYRQDPGQGLRLIYYSQIVNDFQKGDIAEGYSVSREKKESFPLTVTSAQKNPTAFYLCASRRSGTGIYEQYFGPGTRLTVT.

This chain uses TRBV29-1 with TRBJ2-5; 10 bases fit TRBD2. With 6 bases clipped from V and 3 bases from J, the junction kept 10 bases outside the gene matches. The length of the CDR3 is 15 residues. Germline lookup yields CDR1 SQVTM and CDR2 ANQGSEA. The CDR3 sequence is CSVTQRGGREETQYF. The CDR3 coding sequence is TGCAGCGTGACTCAGCGGGGGGGCCGTGAAGAGACCCAGTACTTC.

The gene calls are TRBV19 and TRBJ2-1; D remains ambiguous. This CDR3 has 12 amino acids. V shed 7 bases and J shed 9 bases, with 13 bases lying between them. Germline assignment: CDR1 LNHDA and CDR2 SQIVND (reference sequence). CDR3 residues: CASKATNLEQFF. DNA of the CDR3: TGTGCCAGTAAGGCTACCAATCTTGAGCAGTTCTTC.

The chain carries TRBV12-3 or TRBV12-4 and TRBJ2-1; 9 bases are a match to TRBD1. With 8 bases clipped from V and 9 bases from J, the junction kept 8 bases outside the gene matches. The CDR3 has 13 amino acids. The CDR3: CASQTGGLSEQFF. The CDR3, as DNA: TGTGCCAGCCAGACAGGGGGACTTAGTGAGCAGTTCTTC.

The gene calls are TRBV18 and TRBJ1-5; no firm D call. V dropped 2 bases and J dropped 1 base, with 6 bases sitting between them. Germline assignment: CDR1 KGHSH and CDR2 LQKENI. This CDR3 spans 14 amino acids. CDR3 region: CASSPEGSNQPQHF. DNA for the CDR3: TGTGCCAGCTCACCAGAGGGAAGCAATCAGCCCCAGCATTTT.

The rearrangement joins TRBV9 to TRBJ2-5; 12 bases are shared with TRBD2. Losses at the gene ends were 0 bases for V and 5 bases for J; bases not matched to a gene: 5. CDR1 SGDLS and CDR2 YYNGEE come from the germline V gene. CDR3 size: 16 residues. CDR3 coding DNA: TGTGCCAGCAGCGTAGCTAGCGGGGGGGCCCGTGAGACCCAGTACTTC. It is translated as CASSVASGGARETQYF.

The V and J genes are TRBV2 and TRBJ2-4; D may correspond to TRBD1 or TRBD2 (5 bases each). The germline CDR1 and CDR2 sequences are SNHLY and FYNNEI. The germline V and J ends were trimmed by 1 base and 6 bases, with 10 bases remaining between them. The CDR3 loop spans 14 amino acids. The CDR3 reads CASSEGQGRNIQYF. The CDR3 nucleotides are TGTGCCAGCAGTGAAGGGCAGGGACGAAACATTCAGTACTTC.

The rearrangement joins TRBV27 to TRBJ1-5, with TRBD1 matching over 11 bases. Germline V gene data show CDR1 as MNHEY and CDR2 as SMNVEV (reference sequence). Losses at the gene ends were 5 bases for V and 5 bases for J; bases not matched to a gene: 14. The CDR3 length is 18 residues. CDR3 bases: TGTGCCAGCAGTCCCCAAGCCGGGACAGGGGGATTGGATCAGCCCCAGCATTTT. It encodes CASSPQAGTGGLDQPQHF.

This clonotype showed up just once. The chain couples TRBV20-1 to TRBJ2-7, with TRBD2 matching 7 bases. Germline V CDR1 and CDR2: DFQATT, SNEGSKA (reference sequence). The CDR3 has 13 residues. CDR3 region: CSAGLPNSYEQYV. The CDR3 DNA is TGCAGCGCGGGACTACCTAACTCCTACGAGCAGTACGTC.

The CDR3 DNA is TGTGCCAGCAGCCCCCCCCTAGCGGCAACAGATACGCAGTATTTT. Its protein is CASSPPLAATDTQYF. The V gene is TRBV5-4, the J gene TRBJ2-3; 7 bases align to TRBD2. After removal of 4 bases from V and 3 bases from J, the junction contained 8 bases not matched to a gene. The germline V gene has CDR1 SGHNT and CDR2 YYREEE (reference sequence). This CDR3 contains 15 residues.

The chain combines TRBV9 with TRBJ2-4, with a weak D call TRBD1 (6 bases). Germline V gene sequence: CDR1 SGDLS, CDR2 YYNGEE. The length of the CDR3 is 16 residues. Trimming cost V 4 bases and J 9 bases, with 23 bases left between them. CDR3 DNA: TGTGCCAGCAGCCCCCTAGATCGACGGACAGTAGGCATTCAGTACTTC. Translating gives CASSPLDRRTVGIQYF.